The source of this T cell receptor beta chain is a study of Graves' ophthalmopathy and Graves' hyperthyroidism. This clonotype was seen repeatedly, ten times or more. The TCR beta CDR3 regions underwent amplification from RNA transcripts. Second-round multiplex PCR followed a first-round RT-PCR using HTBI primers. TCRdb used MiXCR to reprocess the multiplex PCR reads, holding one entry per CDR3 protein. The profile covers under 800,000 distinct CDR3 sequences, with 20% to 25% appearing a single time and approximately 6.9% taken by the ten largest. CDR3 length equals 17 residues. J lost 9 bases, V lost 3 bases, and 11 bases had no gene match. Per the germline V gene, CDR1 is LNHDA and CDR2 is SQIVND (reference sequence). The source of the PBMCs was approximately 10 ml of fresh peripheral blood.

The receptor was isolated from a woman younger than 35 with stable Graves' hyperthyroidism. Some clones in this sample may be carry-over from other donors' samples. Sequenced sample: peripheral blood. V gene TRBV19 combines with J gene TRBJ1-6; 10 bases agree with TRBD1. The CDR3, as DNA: TGTGCCAGTAGTATTGTGGGACCGGACAGGGGGGCTTCACCCCTCCACTTT. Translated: CASSIVGPDRGASPLHF.